This entry lists 20 T cell receptor beta chains sequenced from one sample in a study of siplizumab effects on memory and regulatory T cells. Produced via immunoSEQ multiplex PCR; TCRdb's table is partial and in-frame only. The sample lists some 100,000 clones, around 92% occurring once. The sequencing sample was made of CD4+ T cells sorted from blood. The receptors were gathered from a human donor in good health.

The chain employs TRBV10-2 and TRBJ2-3, with 7 bases aligning to TRBD2. The junction had 10 bases not matched to a gene; V was cut back by 8 bases and J by 2 bases. Germline V gene sequence: CDR1 WSHSY, CDR2 SAAADI. The CDR3 extends over 15 amino acids. Here the CDR3 DNA reads TGCGCCAGCCGCTGGACGGGACTACCCACAGATACGCAGTATTTT. Translated, it gives CASRWTGLPTDTQYF.

This CDR3 is CASSLYRNTEAFF. In DNA, the CDR3 is TGTGCCAGCAGCCTCTACAGGAACACTGAAGCTTTCTTT. The chain recombines TRBV27 with TRBJ1-1; D not certain. The CDR3 covers 13 residues. V was cut by 6 bases and J by 1 base, with 9 bases left in between. The germline V gene encodes CDR1 MNHEY and CDR2 SMNVEV (reference sequence).

This clone was counted a single time. The DNA of the CDR3 is TGTGCCAGCAGCTATAGGAGGTTTAGGGTAGGCGCTAACTATGGCTACACCTTC. Translated, it gives CASSYRRFRVGANYGYTF. The rearrangement links TRBV11-2 to TRBJ1-2; D not resolved. The V end was cut by 4 bases, the J end by 0 bases, with 21 bases between. The CDR3 covers 18 residues. CDR1 is SGHAT and CDR2 is FQNNGV in the germline V gene.

The DNA of the CDR3 is TGTGCCAGCAGCCAAGGGACAGATCTTAACTATGGCTACACCTTC. This gives the protein CASSQGTDLNYGYTF. The rearrangement uses TRBV9 and TRBJ1-2; 7 bases line up with TRBD1. CDR1 is SGDLS and CDR2 is YYNGEE in the germline V gene. J lost 1 base, V lost 4 bases, and 7 bases had no gene match. The CDR3 totals 15 residues.

The chain links TRBV5-4 to TRBJ2-3, with 12 bases identical to TRBD2. This CDR3 spans 16 amino acids. V shed 5 bases, J shed 2 bases, and the junction held 6 bases outside the gene matches. Germline V gene data show CDR1 as SGHNT and CDR2 as YYREEE (reference sequence). The CDR3 protein is CASSSGLAGHTDTQYF. The DNA of the CDR3 is TGTGCCAGCAGTTCTGGACTAGCGGGGCACACAGATACGCAGTATTTT.

Concerning this clone itself: One junction end does not reproduce the germline sequence, and a read error may be involved. This sequence joins TRBV6-1 and TRBJ1-2, with TRBD1 as a possible D gene (6 bases). The CDR3 has 16 amino acids. Germline V gene lookup returns CDR1 MNHNS and CDR2 SASEGT. CDR3 sequence (DNA): TGTGCCAGCAGAGAAGGACAGTTTGGAAAGAGCGTTGGCTACACCTTC. As protein: CASREGQFGKSVGYTF.

This clone was found a few times. The J gene is TRBJ2-2, the V gene TRBV15, with unresolved D. The V and J ends lost 1 base and 1 base respectively, with 7 bases between them. The CDR3 sequence is 15 residues long. The germline CDR1 and CDR2 sequences are LNHNV and YYDKDF (reference sequence). The CDR3 here is CATSRGAVNTGELFF. CDR3 DNA sequence: TGTGCCACCAGCAGAGGAGCAGTGAACACCGGGGAGCTGTTTTTT.

The chain carries TRBV6-1 and TRBJ1-3, with TRBD1 matching over 11 bases. V lost 1 base, J lost 3 bases, and 5 bases stayed unmatched. The CDR3 totals 17 residues. From germline, CDR1 is MNHNS and CDR2 SASEGT. The CDR3 nucleotides are TGTGCCAGCAGTGAAGGTGGACAGGGGGCGCGTGGAAACACCATATATTTT. Residues: CASSEGGQGARGNTIYF.

The genes are TRBV5-1 and TRBJ2-1; D unresolved. The CDR3 is made up of 13 amino acids. Germline assignment: CDR1 SGHRS and CDR2 YFSETQ. V lost 0 bases to trimming and J lost 5 bases, with 6 bases between them. CDR3 in amino acids: CASSLVVDNEQFF. The CDR3 DNA follows: TGCGCCAGCAGCTTGGTAGTAGACAATGAGCAGTTCTTC.

The CDR3 region is CASRGVLKNTEAFF. DNA of the CDR3: TGCGCCAGCAGGGGGGTTCTGAAGAACACTGAAGCTTTCTTT. The chain combines TRBV4-1 with TRBJ1-1; TRBD1 might be the D (5 bases). Germline assignment: CDR1 MGHRA and CDR2 YSYEKL. The CDR3 loop spans 14 amino acids. Trimming removed 6 bases at V and 1 base at J, with 12 bases between.

This clone came up a few times. The rearrangement joins TRBV14 to TRBJ2-7; 9 nucleotides align to TRBD2. V was pared by 6 bases and J by 7 bases, with 7 bases of the junction left unmatched. In germline, CDR1 is SGHDN, CDR2 FVKESK. The CDR3 is 13 residues long. The CDR3 protein is CASRTLAGLEQYF. The CDR3 coding sequence is TGTGCCAGCAGAACGCTAGCGGGGCTGGAGCAGTACTTC.

Worth noting for this clone: Other DNA sequences from this sample encode an identical CDR3 as well. The chain couples TRBV6-1 to TRBJ1-2; D gene uncertain. Trimming stripped 1 base from V and 1 base from J, with 10 bases between. The CDR3 contains 15 residues. Germline CDR1 MNHNS, CDR2 SASEGT. CDR3 sequence: CASSEGRRVNYGYTF. The CDR3 nucleotides are TGTGCCAGCAGTGAAGGCCGCCGGGTTAACTATGGCTACACCTTC.

This chain links TRBV6-1 with TRBJ1-1; the D is unclear. The CDR3 spans 13 residues. Trimming took 5 bases from V and 2 from J, leaving 9 bases between them. Germline values: CDR1 MNHNS, CDR2 SASEGT. DNA for the CDR3: TGTGCCAGCAGTCTCTATGCAAACACTGAAGCTTTCTTT. Amino acid sequence: CASSLYANTEAFF.

J is TRBJ1-3 and V is TRBV15; no reliable D call. The CDR3 loop spans 17 amino acids. Per germline, CDR1 LNHNV and CDR2 YYDKDF (reference sequence). Trimming left V 0 bases short and J 0 bases short, with 12 bases between. The CDR3 region is CATSRDQDRTSGNTIYF. CDR3 nucleotide sequence: TGTGCCACCAGCAGAGATCAAGACCGAACCTCTGGAAACACCATATATTTT.

The V and J genes are TRBV6-1 and TRBJ2-1; D not resolved. CDR3 length: 10 amino acids. Trimming removed 6 bases at V and 6 bases at J, with 3 bases between. Germline loops: CDR1 MNHNS, CDR2 SASEGT. CDR3: CASSRNEQFF. The DNA of the CDR3 is TGTGCCAGCAGCCGCAATGAGCAGTTCTTC.

This chain joins TRBV9 and TRBJ1-2, with 7 bases aligning to TRBD1. Germline CDR1 reads SGDLS; CDR2 reads YYNGEE. The length of the CDR3 is 14 residues. The V segment lost 3 bases and the J segment 5 bases; nucleotides outside the gene matches: 7. CDR3 amino acids: CASSGWTGWYGYTF. CDR3 DNA sequence: TGTGCCAGCAGCGGGTGGACAGGCTGGTATGGCTACACCTTC.

The V gene is TRBV5-4, the J gene TRBJ2-5; 15 bases agree with TRBD2. The V segment lost 0 bases and the J segment 0 bases; nucleotides outside the gene matches: 6. The CDR3 has 19 residues. The germline CDR1 and CDR2 sequences are SGHNT and YYREEE (reference sequence). The CDR3: CASSLAGTSGGTNQETQYF. CDR3 coding DNA: TGTGCCAGCAGCTTGGCAGGGACTAGCGGGGGGACTAACCAAGAGACCCAGTACTTC.

This chain joins TRBV10-3 and TRBJ1-1, with D possibly matching TRBD1 (6 bases). CDR1 is ENHRY and CDR2 is SYGVKD in the germline V gene. This CDR3 comprises 14 residues. Trimming took 5 bases from V and 4 from J, leaving 14 bases between them. The CDR3: CAISRQARGTEAFF. CDR3 coding DNA: TGTGCCATCAGTAGACAGGCCCGAGGCACTGAAGCTTTCTTT.

The chain has TRBV7-9 and TRBJ2-7; 7 bases line up with TRBD1. The germline V gene encodes CDR1 SEHNR and CDR2 FQNEAQ (reference sequence). The CDR3 length is 14 residues. The V and J ends lost 3 bases and 2 bases, in that order; junction bases with no gene match: 4. CDR3 amino acids: CASSFEGQTYEQYF. The CDR3 DNA reads as TGTGCCAGCAGCTTCGAGGGACAGACCTACGAGCAGTACTTC.

The V call is TRBV11-3, the J call TRBJ1-1; no reliable D call. The CDR3 is made up of 13 amino acids. CDR1 SGHNT and CDR2 YENEEA come from the germline V gene. Trimming pared 6 bases from V and 5 bases from J, leaving 13 bases between. Here the CDR3 reads CASSLFVLTEAFF. The CDR3 region has the DNA TGTGCCAGCAGTCTGTTCGTGTTGACTGAAGCTTTCTTT.